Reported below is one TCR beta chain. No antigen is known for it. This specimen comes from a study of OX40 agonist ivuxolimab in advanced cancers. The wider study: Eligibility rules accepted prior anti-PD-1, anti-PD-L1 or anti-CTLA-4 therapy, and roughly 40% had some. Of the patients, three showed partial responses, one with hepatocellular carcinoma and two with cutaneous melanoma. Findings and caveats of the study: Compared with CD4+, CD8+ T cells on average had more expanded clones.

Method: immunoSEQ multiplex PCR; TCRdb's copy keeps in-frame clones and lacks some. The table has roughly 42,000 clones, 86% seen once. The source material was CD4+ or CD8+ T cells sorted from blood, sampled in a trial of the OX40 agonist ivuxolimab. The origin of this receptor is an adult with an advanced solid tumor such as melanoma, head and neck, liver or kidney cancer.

CDR3 DNA sequence: TGTGCCAGCAGCTCCGCTGAGGGCCAGCTTTTCTACGAGCAGTACTTC. It yields the protein CASSSAEGQLFYEQYF. The J gene is TRBJ2-7, the V gene TRBV7-2, with D possibly matching TRBD2 (5 bases). Germline CDR1 is SGHTA and CDR2 is FQGNSA. Deletions cut 4 bases from V and 3 bases from J, with 19 bases between. The CDR3 loop spans 16 amino acids.